This TCR beta chain is from a study of neoadjuvant anti-PD-1 for oral cavity cancer. This CDR3 spans 13 amino acids. V was clipped by 0 bases and J by 5 bases, with 5 bases between them. The germline V gene encodes CDR1 SGHRS and CDR2 YFSETQ. Time point described: after neoadjuvant nivolumab, at surgical resection. The data were produced by immunoSEQ multiplex PCR, yet TCRdb's version contains in-frame clones alone and is incomplete. The sample lists about 42,000 clones, about three quarters seen once, with roughly 5% in the top ten. The source of this sequence is a person aged 40 to 85 with oral cavity squamous cell carcinoma. Sequences were derived from PBMCs, sampled after nivolumab (anti-PD-1) treatment. The rearrangement uses TRBV5-1 and TRBJ1-4; D remains unclear. CDR3 amino acids: CASSLEGNEKLFF. CDR3 bases: TGCGCCAGCAGCTTGGAAGGAAATGAAAAACTGTTTTTT.